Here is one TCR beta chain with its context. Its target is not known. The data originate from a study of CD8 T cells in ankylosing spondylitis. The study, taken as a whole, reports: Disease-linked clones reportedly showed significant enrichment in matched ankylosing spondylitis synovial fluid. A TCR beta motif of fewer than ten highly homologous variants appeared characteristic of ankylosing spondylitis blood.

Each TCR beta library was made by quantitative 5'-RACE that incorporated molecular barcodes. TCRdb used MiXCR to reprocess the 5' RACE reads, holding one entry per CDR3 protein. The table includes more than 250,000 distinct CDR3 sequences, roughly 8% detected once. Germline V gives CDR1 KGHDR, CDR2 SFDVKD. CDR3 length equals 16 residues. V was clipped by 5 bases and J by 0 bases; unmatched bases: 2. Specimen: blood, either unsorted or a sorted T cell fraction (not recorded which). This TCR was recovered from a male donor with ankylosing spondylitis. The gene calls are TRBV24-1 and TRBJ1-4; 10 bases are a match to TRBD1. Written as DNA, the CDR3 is TGTGCCACCAGTGCCGGACAGGGGGCAACTAATGAAAAACTGTTTTTT. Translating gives CATSAGQGATNEKLFF.